The present entry profiles one T cell receptor beta chain with its context. The data are from a study of blood T cell repertoires in COVID-19. Germline CDR1 is MDHEN and CDR2 is SYDVKM. Unmatched junction bases numbered 11, after V lost 8 bases and J lost 8 bases. The CDR3 runs to 14 residues. Produced via immunoSEQ multiplex PCR; TCRdb's table is partial and in-frame only. The sample carries 450,000 or so clones, about 88% recorded once. The sequenced sample consisted of peripheral blood. This clonotype was sampled from a man aged 18 to 29 with COVID-19, enrolled during active disease. The chain couples TRBV28 to TRBJ2-1, with TRBD2 identical over 8 bases. In DNA, the CDR3 is TGTGCCAGCTTAGAAAGCGGGAGCTGGGATGAGCAGTTCTTC. It yields the protein CASLESGSWDEQFF. The full variable domain, its missing parts supplied by reference TRBV28 and TRBJ2-1, is DVKVTQSSRYLVKRTGEKVFLECVQDMDHENMFWYRQDPGLGLRLIYFSYDVKMKEKGDIPEGYSVSREKKERFSLILESASTNQTSMYLCASLESGSWDEQFFGPGTRLTVL.